This T cell receptor beta chain was identified in a study of blood T cell repertoires in COVID-19. Study summary: Collection of acute and convalescent COVID-19 samples took place in the United States, Italy and Spain.

Assay: immunoSEQ multiplex PCR; the TCRdb copy retains only in-frame clones and omits some. The data show 98,000 or so clones, just over 70% seen once. This clone came up once. The CDR3 length is 15 residues. Germline V gene data show CDR1 as SGHTA and CDR2 as FQGTGA. The V gene lost 0 bases and the J gene lost 3 bases, with 9 bases spanning the gap. Sequenced input: peripheral blood. This receptor was taken from a woman between 40 and 55 years old with acute or convalescent COVID-19. The chain is built from TRBV7-3 and TRBJ2-1, with TRBD2 as a possible D gene (5 bases). This CDR3 reads CASSLTATSYNEQFF. CDR3 sequence (DNA): TGTGCCAGCAGCTTAACGGCAACTAGCTACAATGAGCAGTTCTTC.